Shown below are 23 T cell receptor beta chains from a single sample sequenced in a study of response to subunit inactivated influenza vaccine. TCRdb recomputed calls from the RT-PCR reads with MiXCR, one row per CDR3 protein. The table shows roughly 500,000 distinct CDR3 sequences, with around 25% occurring only once. Sample: CD4+ T cells sorted from PBMCs, taken 5 to 6 days after vaccination. These receptors originate from a man between 50 and 59 years old who received an inactivated influenza vaccine.

This clonotype was found a few times. The chain has TRBV7-9 and TRBJ1-4, with D unclear. CDR1 and CDR2 (germline): SEHNR, FQNEAQ (reference sequence). Trimming cost V 1 base and J 1 base, with 10 bases left between them. The CDR3 runs 16 residues. CDR3 bases: TGTGCCAGCAGCTTAGGTGCCACGAGAACTAATGAAAAACTGTTTTTT. Translated, it gives CASSLGATRTNEKLFF. Complete variable domain (other parts from reference TRBV7-9 and TRBJ1-4): DTGVSQNPRHKITKRGQNVTFRCDPISEHNRLYWYRQTLGQGPEFLTYFQNEAQLEKSRLLSDRFSAERPKGSFSTLEIQRTEQGDSAMYLCASSLGATRTNEKLFFGSGTQLSVL.

This clonotype turned up a few times. The chain combines TRBV5-6 with TRBJ2-3; 7 positions match TRBD1. Germline assignment: CDR1 SGHDT and CDR2 YYEEEE. V trimming: 7 bases; J trimming: 2 bases; junction bases outside the gene matches: 4. This CDR3 has 13 amino acids. The CDR3 coding sequence is TGTGCCAGCGGACAGGCTCACACAGATACGCAGTATTTT. It is translated as CASGQAHTDTQYF.

In its sample, this clonotype was seen a few times. The rearrangement uses TRBV29-1 and TRBJ2-5; TRBD2 matches 7 bases. The J segment lost 2 bases and the V segment lost 3 bases, leaving 6 bases of the junction unmatched. Germline V gives CDR1 SQVTM, CDR2 ANQGSEA. This CDR3 spans 14 amino acids. This CDR3 is CSVDKGGTQETQYF. For the CDR3, the DNA is TGCAGCGTTGATAAGGGAGGGACTCAAGAGACCCAGTACTTC.

The chain links TRBV28 to TRBJ2-1, with D tentatively TRBD2 (6 bases). V lost 2 bases to trimming and J lost 12 bases, with 17 bases between them. Germline CDR1 is MDHEN and CDR2 is SYDVKM. There are 14 residues in the CDR3. The CDR3 nucleotides read TGTGCCAGCAGTTTAGATAATACCCCCGGGGGGCAGTTCTTC. It yields the protein CASSLDNTPGGQFF.

V gene TRBV5-1 combines with J gene TRBJ2-7; 8 nucleotides agree with TRBD1. The germline gives CDR1 SGHRS, CDR2 YFSETQ. There are 15 residues in the CDR3. Germline trimming cut 4 bases from V and 3 bases from J; bases unmatched to any gene: 9. The CDR3 protein is CASSPSGTGDYEQYF. The CDR3 DNA follows: TGCGCCAGCAGCCCCTCCGGGACAGGAGACTACGAGCAGTACTTC.

The chain has TRBV12-3 or TRBV12-4 and TRBJ2-5, with 8 bases lining up with TRBD2. The junction had 3 bases not matched to a gene; V was cut back by 2 bases and J by 1 base. The CDR3 is 15 amino acids. CDR3 DNA: TGTGCCAGCAGTTTAAAGCGGGGGTCCCAAGAGACCCAGTACTTC. Its protein is CASSLKRGSQETQYF.

This clonotype was seen a handful of times. The rearrangement uses TRBV12-3 or TRBV12-4 and TRBJ2-7; D remains ambiguous. This CDR3 spans 11 amino acids. The V end lost 1 base, the J end lost 6 bases, and 4 bases lay between the germline ends. The CDR3: CASSLDIEQYF. In DNA, the CDR3 is TGTGCCAGCAGTTTAGACATCGAGCAGTACTTC.

A few counts support this clonotype. This rearrangement joins TRBV6-2 or TRBV6-3 to TRBJ1-5, with 8 positions matching TRBD1. This CDR3 is 16 amino acids long. V lost 2 bases to trimming and J lost 2 bases; unmatched junction nucleotides: 5. Germline V gives CDR1 MNHEY, CDR2 SVGEGT. CDR3 in amino acids: CASSYLTGVGNQPQHF. Written as DNA, the CDR3 is TGTGCCAGCAGTTACCTGACAGGGGTGGGCAATCAGCCCCAGCATTTT.

The chain has TRBV19 and TRBJ2-5, with 8 positions matching TRBD2. Trimming at V came to 7 bases and at J to 5 bases, leaving 9 bases not matched to a gene. Germline-derived CDR1 and CDR2 are LNHDA and SQIVND (reference sequence). CDR3 length: 14 residues. The CDR3 coding sequence is TGTGCCAGTAACGCGGGAGGCCTGATGGAGACCCAGTACTTC. Translating gives CASNAGGLMETQYF.

This clonotype was detected only a few times. The J gene is TRBJ2-7, the V gene TRBV7-2, with 13 nucleotides matching TRBD2. CDR1 and CDR2 (germline): SGHTA, FQGNSA. Losses at the gene ends were 4 bases for V and 3 bases for J; bases not matched to a gene: 3. The CDR3 has 15 residues. The chain's CDR3 is CASSSRLAGGYEQYF. The CDR3 coding sequence is TGTGCCAGCAGCTCTCGACTAGCGGGGGGCTACGAGCAGTACTTC.

This chain connects TRBV11-2 to TRBJ2-1; either TRBD1 or TRBD2 may supply D (5 bases each). The CDR3 spans 11 residues. Germline CDR1 SGHAT, CDR2 FQNNGV. V shed 5 bases and J shed 10 bases, with 9 bases lying between them. CDR3 sequence reads: CASSPEGEQFF. The CDR3 DNA sequence: TGTGCCAGCAGCCCCGAGGGGGAGCAGTTCTTC.

There are many counts of this clonotype. The chain uses TRBV21-1 and TRBJ2-7; the table's D call, TRBD1, was not checked against the DNA. TRBV21-1 is an annotated pseudogene. The CDR3 covers 20 residues. The CDR3, as DNA: TGTGCCAGCAGCAAAGTCCAGGGGGATCGACGGGACAGGGGGTGGTACGAGCAGTACTTC. Its translation is CASSKVQGDRRDRGWYEQYF.

The chain joins TRBV6-1 to TRBJ2-1; possibly TRBD1 for D (6 bases). The CDR3 totals 13 residues. V was shortened by 5 bases and J by 9 bases, with 14 bases between the two germline ends. The germline CDR1 and CDR2 sequences are MNHNS and SASEGT. The CDR3 region has the DNA TGTGCCAGCAGTAGGGGGAGAGCCTCTGAGCAGTTCTTC. Translating gives CASSRGRASEQFF.

This clonotype was seen only a few times. The chain links TRBV7-9 to TRBJ1-2, with no clear D. The CDR3 is made up of 14 amino acids. V was trimmed by 2 bases and J by 2 bases, leaving 9 bases between them. The germline V gene has CDR1 SEHNR and CDR2 FQNEAQ (reference sequence). Here the CDR3 DNA reads TGTGCCAGCAGCTTAATGGATCTGAACTATGGCTACACCTTC. Residues: CASSLMDLNYGYTF. The full variable domain, rest sourced from reference TRBV7-9 and TRBJ1-2, is DTGVSQNPRHKITKRGQNVTFRCDPISEHNRLYWYRQTLGQGPEFLTYFQNEAQLEKSRLLSDRFSAERPKGSFSTLEIQRTEQGDSAMYLCASSLMDLNYGYTFGSGTRLTVV.

The table lists this clonotype with a count of one. The chain couples TRBV5-6 to TRBJ2-1, with 7 positions matching TRBD2. The V and J ends lost 4 bases and 8 bases, in that order; junction bases with no gene match: 9. CDR3 length: 14 residues. Germline CDR1 reads SGHDT; CDR2 reads YYEEEE. The CDR3 loop is CASSIGWGGDEQFF. CDR3 sequence (DNA): TGTGCCAGCAGCATCGGGTGGGGGGGTGATGAGCAGTTCTTC.

The chain links TRBV2 to TRBJ1-1; TRBD1 matches at 9 bases. Germline V CDR1 and CDR2: SNHLY, FYNNEI. CDR3 size: 14 residues. Losses at the gene ends were 6 bases for V and 7 bases for J; bases not matched to a gene: 9. DNA of the CDR3: TGTGCCAGCAGGCCACGGAGACAGGGGGTTGAAGCTTTCTTT. Residues: CASRPRRQGVEAFF. Filled out from reference TRBV2 and TRBJ1-1, the complete variable domain reads EPEVTQTPSHQVTQMGQEVILRCVPISNHLYFYWYRQILGQKVEFLVSFYNNEISEKSEIFDDQFSVERPDGSNFTLKIRSTKLEDSAMYFCASRPRRQGVEAFFGQGTRLTVV.

This clonotype occurred a few times. The chain uses TRBV7-2 and TRBJ1-2; D perhaps matches TRBD1 (5 bases). Germline V CDR1 and CDR2: SGHTA, FQGNSA. Trimming shortened V by 5 bases and J by 2 bases, and 15 bases separated the two germline ends. The CDR3 extends over 15 amino acids. The CDR3 region is CASSPHHRGNYGYTF. The CDR3 bases are TGTGCCAGCAGCCCTCATCACCGGGGGAACTATGGCTACACCTTC. Full variable domain (remainder filled in from reference TRBV7-2 and TRBJ1-2): GAGVSQSPSNKVTEKGKDVELRCDPISGHTALYWYRQSLGQGLEFLIYFQGNSAPDKSGLPSDRFSAERTGGSVSTLTIQRTQQEDSAVYLCASSPHHRGNYGYTFGSGTRLTVV.

This clonotype was recorded a few times. The V gene is TRBV20-1, the J gene TRBJ2-1, with 9 bases that match TRBD2. Trimming cost V 5 bases and J 7 bases; bases outside gene matches: 9. This CDR3 has 14 amino acids. Germline V gene sequence: CDR1 DFQATT, CDR2 SNEGSKA (reference sequence). The chain's CDR3 is CSAYPGLAGNEQFF. The CDR3 DNA reads as TGCAGTGCTTACCCGGGACTAGCTGGGAATGAGCAGTTCTTC.

In its sample, this clonotype was seen a few times. The J gene is TRBJ1-4, the V gene TRBV20-1; D gene unclear. Germline CDR1 is DFQATT and CDR2 is SNEGSKA (reference sequence). Trimming took off 5 bases at V and 8 bases at J, with 12 bases between the two ends. This CDR3 is 12 amino acids long. DNA for the CDR3: TGCAGTGCTGACGGGATGGGCGAAAAACTGTTTTTT. Protein: CSADGMGEKLFF.

The chain combines TRBV2 with TRBJ2-1, with 9 nucleotides matching TRBD2. The CDR3 is 19 residues long. The junction had 23 bases not matched to a gene; V was cut back by 7 bases and J by 7 bases. Germline CDR1 is SNHLY and CDR2 is FYNNEI. The CDR3 DNA reads TGTGCCAGCACCAGGAAAGGGTTAGCGGGGGCCTCCGGAGAAAATGAGCAGTTCTTC. This encodes CASTRKGLAGASGENEQFF.

The rearrangement joins TRBV12-3 or TRBV12-4 to TRBJ1-1; 8 nucleotides match TRBD1. There are 13 residues in the CDR3. The V segment lost 4 bases and the J segment 8 bases; nucleotides outside the gene matches: 6. The DNA for the CDR3 is TGTGCCAGCAGTTCTTACGACAGGGGAGAAGCTTTCTTT. Amino acids: CASSSYDRGEAFF.

This clonotype was picked up many times. The chain has TRBV29-1 and TRBJ2-5; D is unresolved. The CDR3 runs 12 residues. Germline-derived CDR1 and CDR2 are SQVTM and ANQGSEA. V was cut by 2 bases and J by 5 bases, with 9 bases left in between. CDR3 region: CSVELGPETQYF. Written as DNA, the CDR3 is TGCAGCGTTGAACTGGGCCCGGAGACCCAGTACTTC.

The rearrangement links TRBV10-3 to TRBJ2-5, with a tentative D call TRBD1 (6 bases). Germline CDR1 is ENHRY and CDR2 is SYGVKD. Trimming took off 2 bases at V and 3 bases at J, with 10 bases between the two ends. The CDR3 is 14 residues long. The CDR3 spells CAISEGQKEETQYF. As DNA, the CDR3 is TGTGCCATCAGTGAGGGACAGAAAGAAGAGACCCAGTACTTC.